A single sample is the source of the 16 T cell receptor beta chains below, sequenced in a study of early T cells in non-severe SARS-CoV-2 infection. TCRdb processed the 5' RACE reads anew with MiXCR; each CDR3 protein has one entry. This sample has 25,000 to 35,000 distinct CDR3 sequences, with about 2.9% found just once. The sequenced sample consisted of whole blood. These receptors were collected from an adult who was a healthcare worker with PCR-confirmed SARS-CoV-2 infection or an uninfected control (not recorded which).

The table lists this clonotype with many counts. This chain links TRBV20-1 with TRBJ1-5, with D possibly matching TRBD1 (6 bases). Trimming removed 4 bases from V and 1 base from J, with 11 bases in between. Germline V CDR1 and CDR2: DFQATT, SNEGSKA (reference sequence). The CDR3 runs to 14 residues. CDR3 region: CSAMTGPSNQPQHF. For the CDR3, the DNA is TGCAGTGCTATGACAGGACCGAGCAATCAGCCCCAGCATTTT.

This clonotype was observed many times. The chain links TRBV7-9 to TRBJ1-6; D is unclear. Trimming pared 5 bases from V and 13 bases from J, leaving 15 bases between. Germline CDR1 SEHNR, CDR2 FQNEAQ (reference sequence). This CDR3 has 13 amino acids. CDR3 coding DNA: TGTGCCAGCAGCCCCCCCCCCAAGGAGCCCCTCCACTTT. It encodes CASSPPPKEPLHF.

This clonotype was counted at least ten times. The rearrangement links TRBV5-6 to TRBJ2-7; TRBD1 is a possible D gene (6 bases). Trimming removed 4 bases at V and 4 bases at J, with 15 bases between. Germline CDR1 SGHDT, CDR2 YYEEEE. This CDR3 has 14 amino acids. CDR3 DNA: TGTGCCAGCAGCGGCACAGGGTCGGCATACGAGCAGTACGTC. It translates to CASSGTGSAYEQYV.

This clonotype was recorded many times. V gene TRBV7-6 combines with J gene TRBJ2-5, with TRBD1 matching over 9 bases. V trimming: 1 base; J trimming: 5 bases; junction bases outside the gene matches: 5. The CDR3 runs 15 residues. Germline V gives CDR1 SGHVS, CDR2 FNYEAQ. This chain's CDR3 is CASSLGTGAGETQYF. The CDR3 DNA follows: TGTGCCAGCAGCTTAGGGACAGGGGCCGGCGAGACCCAGTACTTC.

This clonotype was observed at least ten times. The chain links TRBV28 to TRBJ2-5; D gene uncertain. The V end lost 2 bases, the J end lost 5 bases, and 12 bases lay between the germline ends. Germline V gene data show CDR1 as MDHEN and CDR2 as SYDVKM. The CDR3 is 14 residues long. The CDR3 sequence: CASSLEVFHETQYF. Written as DNA, the CDR3 is TGTGCCAGCAGTTTAGAAGTCTTCCACGAGACCCAGTACTTC.

Ten or more counts support this clonotype. The CDR3 region has the DNA TGCAGTGCCAAAAACCCAGGAGCCTATGGCTACACCTTC. It translates to CSAKNPGAYGYTF. The rearrangement links TRBV20-1 to TRBJ1-2; no reliable D call. Germline V gene data show CDR1 as DFQATT and CDR2 as SNEGSKA (reference sequence). The CDR3 consists of 13 residues. The V end was cut by 6 bases, the J end by 4 bases, with 15 bases between.

This clonotype occurred many times. This chain uses TRBV20-1 with TRBJ1-5; possible D gene TRBD1, 5 bases. In germline, CDR1 is DFQATT, CDR2 SNEGSKA (reference sequence). The CDR3 runs to 14 residues. V lost 5 bases and J 5 bases, leaving 16 bases between the germline ends. CDR3 nucleotides: TGCAGTGCTGGTCAGGGTGGTGGGGATCAGCCCCAGCATTTT. Residues: CSAGQGGGDQPQHF.

The table lists this clonotype with many counts. The chain employs TRBV5-1 and TRBJ1-1; no clear D. Germline lookup yields CDR1 SGHRS and CDR2 YFSETQ. Trimming removed 1 base from V and 0 bases from J, with 10 bases in between. This CDR3 has 15 amino acids. The CDR3 loop is CASSLSSQLNTEAFF. The CDR3, as DNA: TGCGCCAGCAGCTTGAGTAGCCAGCTGAACACTGAAGCTTTCTTT. Variable domain in full (rest from reference TRBV5-1 and TRBJ1-1): KAGVTQTPRYLIKTRGQQVTLSCSPISGHRSVSWYQQTPGQGLQFLFEYFSETQRNKGNFPGRFSGRQFSNSRSEMNVSTLELGDSALYLCASSLSSQLNTEAFFGQGTRLTVV.

In this sample, this clonotype turned up many times. The CDR3 here is CASSYGLAGGETQYF. The DNA for the CDR3 is TGTGCCAGCAGTTACGGACTAGCGGGGGGTGAGACCCAGTACTTC. The chain uses TRBV6-2 or TRBV6-3 and TRBJ2-5; the match to TRBD2 covers 14 bases. Per the germline V gene, CDR1 is MNHEY and CDR2 is SVGEGT. The CDR3 extends over 15 amino acids. V shed 2 bases, J shed 5 bases, and the junction held 1 base outside the gene matches.

There are many counts of this clonotype. This chain joins TRBV12-3 or TRBV12-4 and TRBJ2-2; TRBD2 is a possible D gene (6 bases). V was cut by 8 bases and J by 7 bases, with 8 bases left in between. The CDR3 runs to 11 residues. This CDR3 is CASRLDGELFF. CDR3 bases: TGTGCCAGCCGACTAGACGGGGAGCTGTTTTTT.

This clonotype was counted at least ten times. V and J are TRBV12-3 or TRBV12-4 and TRBJ2-5; 8 bases map to TRBD2. After removal of 2 bases from V and 0 bases from J, the junction contained 8 bases not matched to a gene. There are 17 residues in the CDR3. The CDR3 DNA sequence: TGTGCCAGCAGTTTAACGCCCGGGGGGGCCTACCAAGAGACCCAGTACTTC. Translation: CASSLTPGGAYQETQYF.

The V call is TRBV29-1, the J call TRBJ2-2, with TRBD1 matching over 7 bases. The CDR3 spans 15 residues. Germline assignment: CDR1 SQVTM and CDR2 ANQGSEA. V trimming: 5 bases; J trimming: 1 base; junction bases outside the gene matches: 7. CDR3 nucleotides: TGCAGCGTTACCCGGGACAGCAAGAACACCGGGGAGCTGTTTTTT. Translated: CSVTRDSKNTGELFF.

The gene calls are TRBV6-1 and TRBJ1-5; 9 bases align to TRBD1. The CDR3 has 14 residues. In germline, CDR1 is MNHNS, CDR2 SASEGT. J lost 5 bases, V lost 6 bases, and 5 bases had no gene match. CDR3 protein: CASRIQGAHQPQHF. DNA for the CDR3: TGTGCCAGCAGGATACAGGGGGCACATCAGCCCCAGCATTTT.

This clonotype was seen ten or more times. This chain links TRBV27 with TRBJ2-5; perhaps TRBD2 as D (5 bases). The CDR3 length is 11 residues. Deletions cut 2 bases from V and 7 bases from J, with 5 bases between. The germline CDR1 and CDR2 sequences are MNHEY and SMNVEV (reference sequence). The CDR3 nucleotides read TGTGCCAGCAGTTTAGGAGGGACCCAGTACTTC. Encoded protein: CASSLGGTQYF.

This clonotype was recorded at least ten times. The chain employs TRBV11-2 and TRBJ2-5, with D possibly being TRBD1 (5 bases). Deletions cut 5 bases from V and 4 bases from J, with 11 bases between. CDR3 length: 13 amino acids. In germline, CDR1 is SGHAT, CDR2 FQNNGV. This chain's CDR3 is CASSRNRGETQYF. CDR3 nucleotide sequence: TGTGCCAGCAGCAGAAATAGGGGAGAGACCCAGTACTTC.

The sample holds a few counts of this clonotype. The chain has TRBV12-3 or TRBV12-4 and TRBJ2-5; the D gene could be TRBD1 or TRBD2 (6 bases each). The V end lost 7 bases, the J end lost 2 bases, and 11 bases lay between the germline ends. CDR3 size: 13 residues. CDR3 nucleotide sequence: TGTGCCAGCACCCCGGGGGCGCAAGAGACCCAGTACTTC. It encodes CASTPGAQETQYF.